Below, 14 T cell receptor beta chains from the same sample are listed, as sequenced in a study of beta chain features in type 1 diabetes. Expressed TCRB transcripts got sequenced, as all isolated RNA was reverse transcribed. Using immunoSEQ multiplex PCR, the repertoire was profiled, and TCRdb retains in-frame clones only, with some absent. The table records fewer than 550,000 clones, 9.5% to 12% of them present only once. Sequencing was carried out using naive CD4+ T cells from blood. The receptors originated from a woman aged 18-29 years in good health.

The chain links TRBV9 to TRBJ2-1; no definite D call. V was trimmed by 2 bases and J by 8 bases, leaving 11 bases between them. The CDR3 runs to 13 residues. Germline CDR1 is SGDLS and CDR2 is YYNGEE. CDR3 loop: CASSVRLDDEQFF. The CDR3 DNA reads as TGTGCCAGCAGCGTTAGGCTAGACGATGAGCAGTTCTTC.

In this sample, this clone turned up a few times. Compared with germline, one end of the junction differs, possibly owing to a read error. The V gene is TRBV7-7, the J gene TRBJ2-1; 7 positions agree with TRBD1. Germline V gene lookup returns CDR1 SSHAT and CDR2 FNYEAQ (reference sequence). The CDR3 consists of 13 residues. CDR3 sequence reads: CASSKQGINEQFF. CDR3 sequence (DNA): TGTGCTAGCAGCAAACAGGGGATCAATGAGCAGTTCTTC.

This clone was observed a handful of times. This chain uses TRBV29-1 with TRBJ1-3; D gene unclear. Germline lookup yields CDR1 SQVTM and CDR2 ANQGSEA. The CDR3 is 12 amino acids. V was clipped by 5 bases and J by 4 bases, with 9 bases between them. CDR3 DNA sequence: TGCAGCGTTAAGGGCGCCGGAAACACCATATATTTT. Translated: CSVKGAGNTIYF.

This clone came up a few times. The CDR3: CASSTRDRGITYNEQFF. CDR3 nucleotide sequence: TGTGCCAGCAGCACTCGGGACAGGGGAATTACCTACAATGAGCAGTTCTTC. This rearrangement joins TRBV7-9 to TRBJ2-1, with 10 positions matching TRBD1. V lost 5 bases, J lost 2 bases, and 9 bases stayed unmatched. The germline CDR1 and CDR2 sequences are SEHNR and FQNEAQ (reference sequence). There are 17 residues in the CDR3. The entire variable domain, with the rest obtained from reference TRBV7-9 and TRBJ2-1, is as follows: DTGVSQNPRHKITKRGQNVTFRCDPISEHNRLYWYRQTLGQGPEFLTYFQNEAQLEKSRLLSDRFSAERPKGSFSTLEIQRTEQGDSAMYLCASSTRDRGITYNEQFFGPGTRLTVL.

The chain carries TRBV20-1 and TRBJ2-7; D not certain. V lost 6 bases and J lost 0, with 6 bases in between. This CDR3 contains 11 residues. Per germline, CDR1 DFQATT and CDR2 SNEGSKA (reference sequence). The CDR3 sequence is CSAEDSYEQYV. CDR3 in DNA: TGCAGTGCAGAGGACTCCTACGAGCAGTACGTC.

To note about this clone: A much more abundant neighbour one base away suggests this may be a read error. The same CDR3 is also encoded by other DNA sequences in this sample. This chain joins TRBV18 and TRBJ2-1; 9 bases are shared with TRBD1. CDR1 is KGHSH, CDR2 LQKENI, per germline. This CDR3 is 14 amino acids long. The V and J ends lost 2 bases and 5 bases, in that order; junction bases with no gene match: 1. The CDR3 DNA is TGTGCCAGCTCACCAAGGACAGGGGACAATGAGCAGTTCTTC. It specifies CASSPRTGDNEQFF.

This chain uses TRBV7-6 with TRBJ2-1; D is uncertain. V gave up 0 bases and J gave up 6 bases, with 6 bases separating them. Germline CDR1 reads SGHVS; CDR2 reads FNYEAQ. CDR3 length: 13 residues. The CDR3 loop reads CASSLAASNEQFF. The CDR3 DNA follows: TGTGCCAGCAGCTTAGCGGCTAGCAATGAGCAGTTCTTC.

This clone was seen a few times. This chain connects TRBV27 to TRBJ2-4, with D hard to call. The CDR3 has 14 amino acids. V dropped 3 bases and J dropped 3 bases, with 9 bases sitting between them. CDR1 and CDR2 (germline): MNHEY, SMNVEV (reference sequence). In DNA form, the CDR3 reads TGTGCCAGCAGTTTCCCGGTTGGCAAAAACATTCAGTACTTC. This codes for CASSFPVGKNIQYF.

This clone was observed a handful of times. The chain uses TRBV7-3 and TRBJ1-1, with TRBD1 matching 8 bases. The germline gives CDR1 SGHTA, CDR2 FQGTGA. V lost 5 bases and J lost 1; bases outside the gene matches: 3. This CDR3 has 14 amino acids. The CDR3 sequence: CASSAGGWNTEAFF. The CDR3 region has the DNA TGTGCCAGCAGCGCAGGGGGCTGGAACACTGAAGCTTTCTTT.

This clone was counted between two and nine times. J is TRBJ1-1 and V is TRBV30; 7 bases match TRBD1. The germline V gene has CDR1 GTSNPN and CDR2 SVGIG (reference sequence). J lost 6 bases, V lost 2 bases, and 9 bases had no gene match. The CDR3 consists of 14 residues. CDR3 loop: CAWSPDRVRSEAFF. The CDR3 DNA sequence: TGTGCCTGGAGTCCAGACAGGGTGCGGTCTGAAGCTTTCTTT.

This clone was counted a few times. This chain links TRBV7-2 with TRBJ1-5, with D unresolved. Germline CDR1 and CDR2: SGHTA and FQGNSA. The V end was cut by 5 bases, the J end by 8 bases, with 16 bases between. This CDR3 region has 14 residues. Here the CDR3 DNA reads TGTGCCAGCAGCCCCGAGCTATTTGGTGAGCCCCAGCATTTT. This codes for CASSPELFGEPQHF.

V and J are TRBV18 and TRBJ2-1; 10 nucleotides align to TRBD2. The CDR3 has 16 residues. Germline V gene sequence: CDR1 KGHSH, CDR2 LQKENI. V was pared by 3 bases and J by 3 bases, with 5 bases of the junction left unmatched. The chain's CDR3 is CASSPWLAGVYNEQFF. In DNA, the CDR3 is TGTGCCAGCTCACCCTGGCTAGCGGGAGTCTACAATGAGCAGTTCTTC. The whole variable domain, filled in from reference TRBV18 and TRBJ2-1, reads NAGVMQNPRHLVRRRGQEARLRCSPMKGHSHVYWYRQLPEEGLKFMVYLQKENIIDESGMPKERFSAEFPKEGPSILRIQQVVRGDSAAYFCASSPWLAGVYNEQFFGPGTRLTVL.

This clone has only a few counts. The CDR3 DNA follows: TGTGCCTGGAGTGGGACAGATCAAGAGACCCAGTACTTC. Protein sequence: CAWSGTDQETQYF. This sequence joins TRBV30 and TRBJ2-5; possible D gene TRBD1, 6 bases. CDR1 and CDR2 (germline): GTSNPN, SVGIG (reference sequence). CDR3 length: 13 residues. V was shortened by 1 base and J by 2 bases, with 8 bases between the two germline ends.

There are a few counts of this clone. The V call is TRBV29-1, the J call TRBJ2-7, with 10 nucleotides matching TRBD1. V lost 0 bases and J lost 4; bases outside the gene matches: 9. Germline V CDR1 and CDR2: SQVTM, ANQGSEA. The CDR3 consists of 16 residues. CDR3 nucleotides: TGCAGCGTTGAAGATTGGCCGGGACAGGGGAAGTACGAGCAGTACTTC. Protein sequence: CSVEDWPGQGKYEQYF.